The 13 T cell receptor beta chains below all came from one sample that was sequenced in a study of tumor and adjacent non-tumor tissue in lung cancer. TCRbeta libraries were built with three rounds of nested PCR, modified from ARM-PCR. TCRdb passed the multiplex PCR reads through MiXCR, listing each CDR3 protein once. The sample records around 71,000 distinct CDR3 sequences, over 55% being singletons. The template was RNA from unsorted bulk tissue. The sample consisted of lung tumor tissue. Receptors originate from a woman aged 40 to 55 with non-small cell lung cancer.

Turning to this clonotype: The junction departs from germline at one end; a sequencing error may be responsible. This chain connects TRBV29-1 to TRBJ1-2; tentatively, D is TRBD1 (6 bases). The CDR3 covers 14 residues. The germline gives CDR1 SQVTM, CDR2 ANQGSEA. The CDR3 bases are TGCAGCGTTGAAATATTTGTCGGTATACAGGGCTACATCTTC. It yields the protein CSVEIFVGIQGYIF.

In this sample, this clonotype turned up once. In this CDR3 the conserved last residue, phenylalanine or tryptophan, is missing, so a read error is likely. The J gene is TRBJ2-3, the V gene TRBV29-1, with D perhaps matching TRBD1 (6 bases). CDR1 is SQVTM and CDR2 is ANQGSEA in the germline V gene. CDR3 length: 14 residues. In nucleotides, the CDR3 is TGCAGCGTGCCAGACAGGCCCCCCACAGAAACGCAGTATCTT. Its translation: CSVPDRPPTETQYL.

As concerns this clonotype: Germline is not matched at one junction end, which may reflect a read error. DNA for the CDR3: TGTGCCAGCAGCGTAGGGACTAGCGGGGGGGCCGGGGTATTCACGGATACACAGTATTTT. It translates to CASSVGTSGGAGVFTDTQYF. The chain joins TRBV9 to TRBJ2-3, with 15 bases identical to TRBD2. CDR1 is SGDLS, CDR2 YYNGEE, per germline. The CDR3 loop spans 20 amino acids.

This clonotype appeared many times. The chain joins TRBV20-1 to TRBJ1-1, with D maybe TRBD1 (5 bases). The CDR3 spans 11 residues. Deletions cut 5 bases from V and 10 bases from J, with 14 bases between. Per germline, CDR1 DFQATT and CDR2 SNEGSKA (reference sequence). In DNA form, the CDR3 reads TGCAGTGCTGCCGCAGGGAGTACAGCTTTCTTT. This codes for CSAAAGSTAFF.

The chain is built from TRBV7-3 and TRBJ2-1; D not certain. Germline loops: CDR1 SGHTA, CDR2 FQGTGA. Trimming left V 5 bases short and J 8 bases short, with 13 bases between. The CDR3 consists of 13 residues. In nucleotides, the CDR3 is TGTGCCAGCAGCCTGGAATCGAGCCATGAGCAGTTCTTC. Residues: CASSLESSHEQFF.

The chain couples TRBV11-2 to TRBJ2-5, with D possibly called TRBD1 or TRBD2 (6 bases each). Trimming took off 8 bases at V and 5 bases at J, with 24 bases between the two ends. The germline V gene has CDR1 SGHAT and CDR2 FQNNGV. The CDR3 is made up of 16 amino acids. CDR3 residues: CASHSPMDGGRETQYF. The CDR3 DNA reads as TGTGCCAGCCACTCCCCAATGGACGGGGGCCGCGAGACCCAGTACTTC.

The chain couples TRBV20-1 to TRBJ2-7; D unclear. CDR3 length: 13 residues. V lost 5 bases, J lost 2 bases, and 13 bases lay in between. The germline gives CDR1 DFQATT, CDR2 SNEGSKA (reference sequence). The CDR3 spells CSAHGIGTYEQYF. As DNA, the CDR3 is TGCAGTGCTCATGGGATAGGGACCTACGAGCAGTACTTC.

Many counts were recorded for this clonotype. The chain is built from TRBV5-1 and TRBJ2-7; 7 bases are a match to TRBD1. The germline gives CDR1 SGHRS, CDR2 YFSETQ. The CDR3 runs to 16 residues. Trimming took 0 bases from V and 0 from J; bases not matched to a gene: 6. CDR3 nucleotide sequence: TGCGCCAGCAGCTTGGACAGGGGACCCCCCTCCTACGAGCAGTACTTC. It specifies CASSLDRGPPSYEQYF.

This clonotype was observed a handful of times. This may arise from a read error, as a much more abundant clone is one base away. Lacking the conserved final phenylalanine or tryptophan, this CDR3 likely reflects a read error. The chain joins TRBV5-4 to TRBJ2-1; TRBD2 agrees at 8 bases. V gave up 2 bases and J gave up 9 bases; unmatched junction bases: 7. The CDR3 totals 14 residues. Germline lookup yields CDR1 SGHNT and CDR2 YYREEE (reference sequence). In nucleotides, the CDR3 is TGTGCCAGCAGCTTTGACGGGAGGGCTCCTGAGCAGTTCTCC. It yields the protein CASSFDGRAPEQFS.

In regard to this clonotype: A much larger clone differs by one base, so this may be a read error. This rearrangement joins TRBV30 to TRBJ2-1; 11 bases line up with TRBD2. Germline values: CDR1 GTSNPN, CDR2 SVGIG (reference sequence). V lost 0 bases, J lost 12 bases, and 13 bases stayed unmatched. The CDR3 contains 16 residues. The CDR3 DNA follows: TGTGCCTGGAGTGTGGGTTTACTAGCGGGAGACTCTGCGCAGTTCTTC. It is translated as CAWSVGLLAGDSAQFF.

On this clonotype itself: Sequence at one end of the junction differs from germline and may be a read error. The chain recombines TRBV11-2 with TRBJ2-3; D gene unclear. This CDR3 is 15 amino acids long. The germline V gene has CDR1 SGHAT and CDR2 FQNNGV. This chain's CDR3 is CAGSLGNSGTDTQYF. CDR3 DNA sequence: TGTGCCGGCAGCTTAGGGAATAGTGGGACAGATACGCAGTATTTT.

On this clonotype itself: One end of the junction fails to match germline, which may point to a read error. The chain carries TRBV7-8 and TRBJ2-5; D not resolved. The germline V gene encodes CDR1 SGHVS and CDR2 FQNEAQ. The length of the CDR3 is 16 residues. The CDR3: CTSSYRFSNPGQTQYF. The CDR3 DNA reads TGTACCAGCAGCTACCGGTTCAGTAACCCCGGTCAGACCCAGTACTTC.

This clonotype appeared a few times. Just one base apart from a much larger clone, this may be a read error. The chain joins TRBV11-3 to TRBJ2-2; D remains ambiguous. The length of the CDR3 is 14 residues. CDR1 is SGHNT and CDR2 is YENEEA in the germline V gene. The CDR3 bases are TGTGCCAGCAGCCTAACAGTGAACACCAGGGAGCTGTTTTTT. Translation: CASSLTVNTRELFF.